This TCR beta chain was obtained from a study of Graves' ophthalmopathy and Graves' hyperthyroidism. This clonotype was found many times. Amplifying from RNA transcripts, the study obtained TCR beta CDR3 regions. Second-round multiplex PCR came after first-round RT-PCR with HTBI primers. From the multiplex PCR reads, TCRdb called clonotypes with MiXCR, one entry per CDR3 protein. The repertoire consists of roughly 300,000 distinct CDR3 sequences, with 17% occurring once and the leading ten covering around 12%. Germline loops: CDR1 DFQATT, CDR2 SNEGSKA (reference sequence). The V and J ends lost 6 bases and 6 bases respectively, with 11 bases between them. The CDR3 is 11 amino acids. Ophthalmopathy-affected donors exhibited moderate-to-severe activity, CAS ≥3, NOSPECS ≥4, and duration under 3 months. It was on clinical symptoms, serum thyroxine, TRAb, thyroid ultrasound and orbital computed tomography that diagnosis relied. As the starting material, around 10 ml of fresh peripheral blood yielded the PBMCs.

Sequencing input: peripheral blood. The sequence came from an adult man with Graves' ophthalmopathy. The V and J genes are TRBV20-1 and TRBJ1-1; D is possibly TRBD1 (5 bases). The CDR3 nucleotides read TGCAGTGCCATAGGACATTCTGAAGCTTTCTTT. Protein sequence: CSAIGHSEAFF.